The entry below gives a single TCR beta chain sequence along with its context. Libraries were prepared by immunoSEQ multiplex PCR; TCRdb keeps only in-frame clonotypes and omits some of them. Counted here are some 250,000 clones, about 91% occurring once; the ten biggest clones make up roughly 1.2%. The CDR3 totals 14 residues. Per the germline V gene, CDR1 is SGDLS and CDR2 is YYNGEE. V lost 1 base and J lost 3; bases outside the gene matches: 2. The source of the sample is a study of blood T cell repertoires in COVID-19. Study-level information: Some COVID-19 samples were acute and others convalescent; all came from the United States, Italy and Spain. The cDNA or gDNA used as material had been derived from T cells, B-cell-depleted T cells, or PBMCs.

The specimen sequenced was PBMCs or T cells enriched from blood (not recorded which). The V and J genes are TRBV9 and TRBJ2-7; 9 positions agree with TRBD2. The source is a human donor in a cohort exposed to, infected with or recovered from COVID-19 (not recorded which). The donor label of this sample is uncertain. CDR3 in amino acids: CASSVLREGYEQYF. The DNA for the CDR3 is TGTGCCAGCAGCGTATTGCGGGAGGGCTACGAGCAGTACTTC.